This TCR beta chain originates from a study of OX40 agonist ivuxolimab in advanced cancers. As for the study in general: Dose-escalation subjects each had hepatocellular carcinoma, melanoma, renal cell or head and neck cancer. Three patients had partial responses: one hepatocellular carcinoma, two cutaneous melanoma.

The method was immunoSEQ multiplex PCR; TCRdb's version includes in-frame clones alone and lacks a portion of them. The sample has tens of thousands of clones, approximately 89% seen once. Whole-study results and caveats: Antigen specificity remained undetermined for the expanded peripheral T cells. On average, CD8+ T cells had more expanded clones than CD4+.

Turning to this clone: Its antigen is not identified.

Germline-derived CDR1 and CDR2 are MNHGY and SAAAGT. This CDR3 has 11 amino acids. V lost 10 bases to trimming and J lost 4 bases, with 11 bases between them. This specimen was CD4+ or CD8+ T cells sorted from blood, taken in a trial of the OX40 agonist ivuxolimab. The V call is TRBV6-8, the J call TRBJ2-7, with D unclear. The TCR was taken from an adult with an advanced solid tumor such as melanoma, head and neck, liver or kidney cancer. In DNA, the CDR3 is TGTGCCACCCCCCTTTCTTACGAGCAGTACGTC. It yields the protein CATPLSYEQYV.